The 20 T cell receptor beta chains below come from one sample, sequenced in a study of T cell repertoires in cytomegalovirus infection. TCRdb analysed the reads with MiXCR anew, one entry per CDR3 protein. The repertoire holds around 450,000 distinct CDR3 sequences, with roughly 30% as singletons. The sequenced material came from PBMCs. The receptors stem from a human donor in good health (CMV status not recorded). Some clones in this sample may be carry-over from other donors' samples.

This clonotype was seen only a few times. The chain carries TRBV7-8 and TRBJ2-1, with D possibly being TRBD1 or TRBD2 (5 bases each). Germline CDR1 reads SGHVS; CDR2 reads FQNEAQ. Trimming removed 4 bases from V and 3 bases from J, with 13 bases in between. This CDR3 region has 15 residues. The CDR3 loop reads CASSSRDGRYNEQFF. Written as DNA, the CDR3 is TGTGCCAGCAGCTCCCGGGACGGCCGCTACAATGAGCAGTTCTTC.

This chain uses TRBV12-3 or TRBV12-4 with TRBJ1-2; 9 bases match TRBD1. CDR3 length: 14 residues. J gave up 7 bases and V 6 bases, and 9 bases lay outside the gene matches. This CDR3 is CASSARDREFGYTF. The CDR3 nucleotides are TGTGCCAGCAGCGCTCGGGACAGGGAATTTGGCTACACCTTC.

There are a few counts of this clonotype. The genes are TRBV20-1 and TRBJ2-7; possibly TRBD1 or TRBD2 for D (6 bases each). CDR3 size: 15 residues. The germline V gene encodes CDR1 DFQATT and CDR2 SNEGSKA (reference sequence). V was shortened by 1 base and J by 0 bases, with 13 bases between the two germline ends. CDR3 nucleotide sequence: TGCAGTGCTAGAGGGAGGGGGGTAGGCTCCTACGAGCAGTACTTC. Translation gives CSARGRGVGSYEQYF.

The chain joins TRBV6-2 or TRBV6-3 to TRBJ1-1; D unresolved. The CDR3 consists of 16 residues. Germline V gene data show CDR1 as MNHEY and CDR2 as SVGEGT. The V end was cut by 6 bases, the J end by 4 bases, with 21 bases between. CDR3 sequence reads: CASRPQRGRRITEAFF. Written as DNA, the CDR3 is TGTGCCAGCAGACCTCAGCGGGGTCGGAGAATCACTGAAGCTTTCTTT.

This clonotype was seen a few times. This chain connects TRBV12-3 or TRBV12-4 to TRBJ1-4, with no clear D. This CDR3 has 12 residues. Between the trimmed V and J ends, which lost 4 bases and 8 bases, there was a span of 8 bases. The CDR3 loop is CASSSVGEKLFF. The CDR3 coding sequence is TGTGCCAGCAGTTCAGTAGGAGAAAAACTGTTTTTT.

The sample holds many counts of this clonotype. This rearrangement joins TRBV4-3 to TRBJ2-3; 9 positions match TRBD2. The CDR3 is 15 residues long. V lost 0 bases, J lost 3 bases, and 1 base stayed unmatched. Looked up from germline, CDR1 is LGHNA and CDR2 is YSLEER. CDR3 DNA sequence: TGCGCCAGCAGCCAAGAACTAGCGGGTACAGATACGCAGTATTTT. Protein: CASSQELAGTDTQYF.

This clonotype appeared a few times. The chain recombines TRBV28 with TRBJ2-7; D possibly matches TRBD1 or TRBD2 (5 bases each). The CDR3 is 13 amino acids. Germline values: CDR1 MDHEN, CDR2 SYDVKM. V was trimmed by 10 bases and J by 7 bases, leaving 20 bases between them. CDR3 protein: CATMTAGSGEQYF. The CDR3 coding sequence is TGTGCCACCATGACAGCAGGGTCGGGAGAGCAGTACTTC.

This clonotype has a count of ten or more. The chain joins TRBV11-2 to TRBJ2-3, with TRBD2 as a possible D gene (5 bases). The CDR3 is 12 residues long. Germline V gene sequence: CDR1 SGHAT, CDR2 FQNNGV. The V and J ends lost 8 bases and 14 bases respectively, with 20 bases between them. CDR3 nucleotide sequence: TGTGCCAGCGGGCGATCCGGGTCTCGGGGGTATTTT. This codes for CASGRSGSRGYF.

About this clonotype: This CDR3 fails to terminate in the conserved phenylalanine or tryptophan, so it likely reflects a read error. The chain recombines TRBV10-2 with TRBJ1-4; TRBD1 might be the D (5 bases). Germline loops: CDR1 WSHSY, CDR2 SAAADI. Trimming took off 6 bases at V and 5 bases at J, with 19 bases between the two ends. CDR3 size: 16 residues. The CDR3 bases are TGCGCCAGCAGCCACATGGACCGGGGCTGGAATGAAAAACTGTTTTTG. Its translation: CASSHMDRGWNEKLFL.

The J gene is TRBJ2-7, the V gene TRBV7-9; TRBD1 agrees at 7 bases. The CDR3 covers 15 residues. Germline V gene lookup returns CDR1 SEHNR and CDR2 FQNEAQ (reference sequence). V shed 3 bases and J 4 bases; nucleotides not matched to a gene: 9. The CDR3 DNA reads as TGTGCCAGCAGCTTTTTGCCCCCGACAGGGTACGAGCAGTACTTC. The encoded protein is CASSFLPPTGYEQYF. The whole variable domain, filled in from reference TRBV7-9 and TRBJ2-7, reads DTGVSQNPRHKITKRGQNVTFRCDPISEHNRLYWYRQTLGQGPEFLTYFQNEAQLEKSRLLSDRFSAERPKGSFSTLEIQRTEQGDSAMYLCASSFLPPTGYEQYFGPGTRLTVT.

This rearrangement joins TRBV19 to TRBJ2-5, with 8 bases that match TRBD2. The CDR3 consists of 18 residues. Germline V gene lookup returns CDR1 LNHDA and CDR2 SQIVND (reference sequence). The junction had 15 bases not matched to a gene; V was cut back by 2 bases and J by 4 bases. The CDR3: CASSISGGGTTGRETQYF. The CDR3 nucleotides are TGTGCCAGTAGTATATCGGGCGGGGGGACAACGGGGAGAGAGACCCAGTACTTC.

CDR3 nucleotides: TGTGCCAGCAGCCCTGCGGGGCAGCAGTTCTTC. This translates into CASSPAGQQFF. This rearrangement joins TRBV7-9 to TRBJ2-1; perhaps TRBD2 as D (6 bases). Trimming took 5 bases from V and 11 from J, leaving 10 bases between them. CDR3 length equals 11 residues. The germline V gene has CDR1 SEHNR and CDR2 FQNEAQ (reference sequence).

This clonotype showed up just a few times. The rearrangement joins TRBV11-2 to TRBJ2-2; a weak D match, TRBD2 (6 bases). V was trimmed by 0 bases and J by 0 bases, leaving 14 bases between them. The CDR3 is 18 amino acids. Germline-derived CDR1 and CDR2 are SGHAT and FQNNGV. This CDR3 is CASSLDPPWGANTGELFF. Written as DNA, the CDR3 is TGTGCCAGCAGCTTAGATCCTCCTTGGGGGGCGAACACCGGGGAGCTGTTTTTT.

This clonotype is a singleton in its sample. The V and J genes are TRBV5-4 and TRBJ1-2, with D tentatively TRBD1 (5 bases). Germline assignment: CDR1 SGHNT and CDR2 YYREEE (reference sequence). This CDR3 comprises 16 residues. V lost 2 bases and J 2 bases, leaving 16 bases between the germline ends. The CDR3 sequence: CASSLPPQGRNYGYTF. The CDR3 bases are TGTGCCAGCAGCTTACCCCCCCAGGGTAGGAACTATGGCTACACCTTC.

This clonotype has a handful of counts. The genes are TRBV4-3 and TRBJ1-2; D is possibly TRBD1 (6 bases). The CDR3 loop spans 15 amino acids. The V gene lost 0 bases and the J gene lost 3 bases, with 11 bases spanning the gap. Germline CDR1 and CDR2: LGHNA and YSLEER. The CDR3 here is CASSQEGGADYGYTF. The DNA for the CDR3 is TGCGCCAGCAGCCAAGAAGGGGGGGCGGACTATGGCTACACCTTC.

The rearrangement joins TRBV14 to TRBJ2-2; no clear D gene. The length of the CDR3 is 14 residues. Germline CDR1 is SGHDN and CDR2 is FVKESK. V lost 6 bases and J 0 bases, leaving 8 bases between the germline ends. CDR3 sequence (DNA): TGTGCCAGCAGACTCGACCCGAACACCGGGGAGCTGTTTTTT. The encoded protein is CASRLDPNTGELFF.

The chain recombines TRBV24-1 with TRBJ1-5; 11 bases line up with TRBD1. Trimming took 9 bases from V and 0 from J; bases not matched to a gene: 12. The germline V gene has CDR1 KGHDR and CDR2 SFDVKD. This CDR3 is 18 amino acids long. This CDR3 reads CATSGDRGSIYSNQPQHF. CDR3 coding DNA: TGTGCCACCTCCGGGGACAGGGGGTCCATTTATAGCAATCAGCCCCAGCATTTT.

Many counts were recorded for this clonotype. V is TRBV4-1 and J is TRBJ2-7, with 8 bases aligning to TRBD1. Germline CDR1 and CDR2: MGHRA and YSYEKL. The CDR3 has 14 residues. Trimming at V came to 1 base and at J to 5 bases, leaving 4 bases not matched to a gene. CDR3 protein: CASSQGTGIDEQYF. CDR3 DNA: TGCGCCAGCAGCCAAGGGACAGGGATAGACGAGCAGTACTTC.

At least ten counts were recorded for this clonotype. This chain connects TRBV7-8 to TRBJ1-2; D unresolved. Germline V gene sequence: CDR1 SGHVS, CDR2 FQNEAQ. The CDR3 loop spans 18 amino acids. V gave up 4 bases and J gave up 3 bases, with 24 bases separating them. In DNA, the CDR3 is TGTGCCAGCAGCTCTTTAGCTGTAGGGCCCACCGGGGACTATGGCTACACCTTC. It translates to CASSSLAVGPTGDYGYTF. Variable domain in full (rest from reference TRBV7-8 and TRBJ1-2): GAGVSQSPRYKVAKRGQDVALRCDPISGHVSLFWYQQALGQGPEFLTYFQNEAQLDKSGLPSDRFFAERPEGSVSTLKIQRTQQEDSAVYLCASSSLAVGPTGDYGYTFGSGTRLTVV.

In its sample, this clonotype was seen many times. The chain has TRBV7-9 and TRBJ2-7, with 9 nucleotides matching TRBD1. The germline V gene has CDR1 SEHNR and CDR2 FQNEAQ (reference sequence). Trimming removed 6 bases from V and 4 bases from J; junction bases left unmatched: 4. The CDR3 totals 13 residues. CDR3 DNA: TGTGCCAGCAGTTTGGACAGGGGATACGAGCAGTACTTC. As protein: CASSLDRGYEQYF.